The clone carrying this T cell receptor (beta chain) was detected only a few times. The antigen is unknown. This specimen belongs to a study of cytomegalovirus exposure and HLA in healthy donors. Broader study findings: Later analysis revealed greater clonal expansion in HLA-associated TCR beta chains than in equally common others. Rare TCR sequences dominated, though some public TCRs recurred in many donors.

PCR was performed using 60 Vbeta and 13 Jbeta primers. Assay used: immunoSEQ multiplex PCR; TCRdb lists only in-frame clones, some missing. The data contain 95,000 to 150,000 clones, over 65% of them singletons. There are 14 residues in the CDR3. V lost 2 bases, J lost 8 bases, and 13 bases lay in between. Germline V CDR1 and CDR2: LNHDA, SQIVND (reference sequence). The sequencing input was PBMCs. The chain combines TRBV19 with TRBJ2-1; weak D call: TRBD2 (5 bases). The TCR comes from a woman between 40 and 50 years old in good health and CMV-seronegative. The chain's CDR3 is CASSISGSTDEQFF. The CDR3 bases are TGTGCCAGTAGTATAAGTGGGAGTACCGATGAGCAGTTCTTC.